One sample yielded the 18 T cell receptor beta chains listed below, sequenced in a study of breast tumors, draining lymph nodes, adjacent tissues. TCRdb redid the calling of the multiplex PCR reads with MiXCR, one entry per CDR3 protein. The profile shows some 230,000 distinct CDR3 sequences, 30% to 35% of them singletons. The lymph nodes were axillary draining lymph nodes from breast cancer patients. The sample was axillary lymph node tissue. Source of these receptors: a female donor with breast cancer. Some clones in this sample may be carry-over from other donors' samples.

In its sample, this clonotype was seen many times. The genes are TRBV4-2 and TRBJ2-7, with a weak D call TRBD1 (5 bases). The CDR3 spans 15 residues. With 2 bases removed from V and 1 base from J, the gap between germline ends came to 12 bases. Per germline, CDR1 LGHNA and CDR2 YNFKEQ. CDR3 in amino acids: CASSQLDTGSYEQYF. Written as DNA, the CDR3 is TGTGCCAGCAGCCAACTGGACACCGGATCCTACGAGCAGTACTTC.

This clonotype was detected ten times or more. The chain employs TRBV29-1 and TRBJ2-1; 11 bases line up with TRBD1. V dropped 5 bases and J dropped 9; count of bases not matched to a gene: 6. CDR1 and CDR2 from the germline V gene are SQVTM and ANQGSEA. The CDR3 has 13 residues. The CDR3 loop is CSVMDRGPIEQFF. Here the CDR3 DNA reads TGCAGCGTTATGGACAGGGGGCCTATTGAGCAGTTCTTC.

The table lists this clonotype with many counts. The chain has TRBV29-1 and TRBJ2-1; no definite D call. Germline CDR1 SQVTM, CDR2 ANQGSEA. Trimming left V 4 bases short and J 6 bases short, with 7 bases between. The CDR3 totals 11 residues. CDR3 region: CSVGLRNEQFF. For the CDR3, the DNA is TGCAGCGTTGGTCTACGCAATGAGCAGTTCTTC.

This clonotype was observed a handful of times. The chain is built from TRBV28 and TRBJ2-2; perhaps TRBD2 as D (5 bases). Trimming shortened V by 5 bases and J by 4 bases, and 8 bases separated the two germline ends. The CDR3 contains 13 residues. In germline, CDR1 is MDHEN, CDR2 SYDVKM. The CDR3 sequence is CASSEGRTGELFF. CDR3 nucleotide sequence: TGTGCCAGCAGTGAGGGTCGCACCGGGGAGCTGTTTTTT. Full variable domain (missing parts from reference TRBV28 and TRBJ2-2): DVKVTQSSRYLVKRTGEKVFLECVQDMDHENMFWYRQDPGLGLRLIYFSYDVKMKEKGDIPEGYSVSREKKERFSLILESASTNQTSMYLCASSEGRTGELFFGEGSRLTVL.

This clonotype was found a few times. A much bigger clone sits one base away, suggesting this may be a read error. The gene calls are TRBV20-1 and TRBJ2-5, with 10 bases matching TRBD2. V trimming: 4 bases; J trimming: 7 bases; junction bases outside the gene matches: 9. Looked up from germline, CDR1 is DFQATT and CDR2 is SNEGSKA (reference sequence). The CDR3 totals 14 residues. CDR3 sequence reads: CSATGLADYTTQYF. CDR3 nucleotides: TGCAGTGCTACCGGACTAGCGGATTACACGACCCAGTACTTC.

As DNA, the CDR3 is TGCAGTGCCATCAGATCTGGGACAAAAGCTTTCTTT. It is translated as CSAIRSGTKAFF. This rearrangement joins TRBV20-1 to TRBJ1-1, with a possible D match to TRBD1 (6 bases). V lost 6 bases, J lost 9 bases, and 17 bases lay in between. The CDR3 spans 12 residues. Germline V lookup: CDR1 DFQATT, CDR2 SNEGSKA (reference sequence).

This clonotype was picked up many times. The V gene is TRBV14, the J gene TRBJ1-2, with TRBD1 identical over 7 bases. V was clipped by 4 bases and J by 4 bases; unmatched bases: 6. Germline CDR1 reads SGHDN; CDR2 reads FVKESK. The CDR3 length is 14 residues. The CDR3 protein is CASSPETGFYGYTF. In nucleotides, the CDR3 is TGTGCCAGCAGCCCCGAGACAGGGTTCTATGGCTACACCTTC.

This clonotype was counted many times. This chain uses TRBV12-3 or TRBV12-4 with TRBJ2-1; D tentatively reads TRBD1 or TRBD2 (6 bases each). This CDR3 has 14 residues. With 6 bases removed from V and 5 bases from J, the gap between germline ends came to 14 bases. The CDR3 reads CASSPPRGDNEQFF. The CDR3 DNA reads TGTGCCAGCAGCCCACCTAGGGGGGACAATGAGCAGTTCTTC.

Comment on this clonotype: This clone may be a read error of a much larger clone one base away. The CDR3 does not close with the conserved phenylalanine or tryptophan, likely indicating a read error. CDR3 bases: TGCGCCAGCAGCCAAGAACAGGCCAATGAGCAGTTCCTC. Protein product: CASSQEQANEQFL. The genes are TRBV4-3 and TRBJ2-1; maybe TRBD1 (5 bases). Germline CDR1 is LGHNA and CDR2 is YSLEER. V dropped 0 bases and J dropped 6 bases, with 6 bases sitting between them. This CDR3 has 13 amino acids.

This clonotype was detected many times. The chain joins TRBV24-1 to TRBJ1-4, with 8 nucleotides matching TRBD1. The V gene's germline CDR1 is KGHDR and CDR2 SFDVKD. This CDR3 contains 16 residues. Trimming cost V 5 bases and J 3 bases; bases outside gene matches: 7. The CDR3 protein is CATSALRGRANEKLFF. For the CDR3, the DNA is TGTGCCACCAGTGCTCTCAGGGGGCGGGCTAATGAAAAACTGTTTTTT.

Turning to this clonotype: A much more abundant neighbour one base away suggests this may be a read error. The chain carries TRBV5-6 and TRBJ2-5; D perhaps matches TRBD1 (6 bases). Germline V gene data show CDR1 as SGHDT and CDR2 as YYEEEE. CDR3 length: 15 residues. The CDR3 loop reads CVSSLVGTLQETQYF. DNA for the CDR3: TGTGTCAGCAGCTTGGTAGGGACACTTCAAGAGACCCAGTACTTC.

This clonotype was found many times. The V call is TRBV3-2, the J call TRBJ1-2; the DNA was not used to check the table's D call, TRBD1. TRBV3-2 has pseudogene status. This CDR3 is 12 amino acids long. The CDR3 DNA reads TGTGCCAGCAGGTCCCCGGGACGTCGCTTTTCCTTC. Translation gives CASRSPGRRFSF.

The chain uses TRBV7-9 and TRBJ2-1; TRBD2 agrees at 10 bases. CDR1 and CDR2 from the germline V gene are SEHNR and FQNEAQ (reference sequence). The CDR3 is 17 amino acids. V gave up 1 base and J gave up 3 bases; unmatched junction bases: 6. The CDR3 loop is CASSLGLAGVYYNEQFF. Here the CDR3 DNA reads TGTGCCAGCAGCTTAGGTCTAGCGGGAGTATACTACAATGAGCAGTTCTTC.

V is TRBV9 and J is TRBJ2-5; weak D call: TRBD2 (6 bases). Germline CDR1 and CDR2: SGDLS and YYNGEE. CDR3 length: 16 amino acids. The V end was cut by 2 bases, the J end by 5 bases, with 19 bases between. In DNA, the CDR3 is TGTGCCAGCAGCGTGACGGGAGCCAGGGTAGGGGAGACCCAGTACTTC. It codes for CASSVTGARVGETQYF.

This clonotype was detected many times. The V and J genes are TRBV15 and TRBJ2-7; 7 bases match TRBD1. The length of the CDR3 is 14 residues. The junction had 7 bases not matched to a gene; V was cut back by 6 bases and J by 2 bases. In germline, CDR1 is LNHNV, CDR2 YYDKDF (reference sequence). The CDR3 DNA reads TGTGCCACCAGTATCGACAGGGCTACCTACGAGCAGTACTTC. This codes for CATSIDRATYEQYF.

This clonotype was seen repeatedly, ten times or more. CDR3 sequence (DNA): TGCGCCAGCAGCTTGGAGGCTAGCGGGAGTTCCTACGAGCAGTACTTC. It encodes CASSLEASGSSYEQYF. V is TRBV5-1 and J is TRBJ2-7, with 10 bases lining up with TRBD2. CDR1 SGHRS and CDR2 YFSETQ come from the germline V gene. J was trimmed by 1 base and V by 0 bases; bases with no gene match: 4. The CDR3 is made up of 16 amino acids.

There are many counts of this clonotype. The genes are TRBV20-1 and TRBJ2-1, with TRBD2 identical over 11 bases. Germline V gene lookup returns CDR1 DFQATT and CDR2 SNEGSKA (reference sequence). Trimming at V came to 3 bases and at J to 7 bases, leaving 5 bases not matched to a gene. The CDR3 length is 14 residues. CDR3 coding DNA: TGCAGTGCTAGTCTAGCGGGGGGCCCAAATGAGCAGTTCTTC. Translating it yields CSASLAGGPNEQFF.

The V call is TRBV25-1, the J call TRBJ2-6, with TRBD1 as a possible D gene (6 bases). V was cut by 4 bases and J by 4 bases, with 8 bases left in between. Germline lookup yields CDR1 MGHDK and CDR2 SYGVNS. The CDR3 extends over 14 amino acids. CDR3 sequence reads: CASSATGGANVLTF. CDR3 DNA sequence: TGTGCCAGCAGTGCGACAGGCGGGGCCAACGTCCTGACTTTC.